This T cell receptor (beta chain) appears in the sequencing data of a study of blood T cell repertoires in COVID-19. The overall study: Sample material is recorded as cDNA or gDNA derived from T cells, B-cell-depleted T cells, or PBMCs.

Per the study methods: How many nucleated cells were present was estimated from reference gene primer amplification. Assay: immunoSEQ multiplex PCR; the TCRdb copy retains only in-frame clones and omits some. V, J and clone size are taken as reported in that table, and D and trimming were inferred from the DNA itself. The sample consists of about 400,000 clones, more than 80% of them appearing once. The source is a man aged 35 to 55 with acute or convalescent COVID-19. The sequencing sample was made of peripheral blood.

In nucleotides, the CDR3 is TGCGCCAGCAGCCAAGTCCCGGGACAGGTTTCTGGGGCCAACGTCCTGACTTTC. It codes for CASSQVPGQVSGANVLTF. V and J are TRBV4-1 and TRBJ2-6; 8 bases fit TRBD1. Germline CDR1 and CDR2: MGHRA and YSYEKL. CDR3 size: 18 residues. V lost 1 base to trimming and J lost 1 base; unmatched junction nucleotides: 6.